This TCR beta chain is from a study of blood T cell repertoires in COVID-19. Only in-frame clones appear in the TCRdb table, and some are missing; sequencing was by immunoSEQ multiplex PCR. Of under 150,000 clones in the sample, 70% to 90% were seen once. CDR3 length: 17 amino acids. Germline V gives CDR1 LGHNA, CDR2 YSLEER. V was cut by 1 base and J by 1 base, with 17 bases left in between. The sample consisted of peripheral blood. The sequence derives from a man aged 60 to 69 with active or convalescent COVID-19. The chain is built from TRBV4-3 and TRBJ2-7, with D possibly TRBD2 on 6 matching bases. CDR3 bases: TGCGCCAGCAGCCAAGGATGGAGGGAGACGGGGTCCTACGAGCAGTACTTC. Translation: CASSQGWRETGSYEQYF.